The present TCR beta chain was sequenced within a study of neurological immune-mediated disorders. Time point given: longitudinal time-point 3. TCRdb re-called the 5' RACE reads with MiXCR, one entry per CDR3 protein. The table lists about 50,000 distinct CDR3 sequences, more than 7% of them singletons, with 1.5% to 2% in the top ten. This clonotype was counted ten times or more. Sequencing was done on a sample of PBMCs. The origin of this receptor is a woman aged 40-49 years in good health.

CDR3 loop: CASSPPPGTGGVGYF. CDR3 DNA sequence: TGTGCCAGCAGTCCCCCCCCCGGGACAGGGGGCGTGGGGTACTTC. The V gene is TRBV6-2 or TRBV6-3, the J gene TRBJ2-4; 12 bases align to TRBD1. Germline CDR1 MNHEY, CDR2 SVGEGT. The V segment lost 5 bases and the J segment 15 bases; nucleotides outside the gene matches: 14. The CDR3 covers 15 residues.